This TCR beta chain comes out of a study of early T cells in non-severe SARS-CoV-2 infection. Study at large: Chains were not paired, and sequencing was done on bulk RNA from unsorted whole blood. General study results and limits: Sequences matched to VDJdb favored anti-spike CD8 responses, while private and CD4 specificities were missed.

The TCR library protocol was used to attach unique molecular identifiers. These identifiers were attached to individual cDNA molecules. TCRdb analysed the 5' RACE reads with MiXCR anew, one entry per CDR3 protein. The sample includes about 50,000 distinct CDR3 sequences, roughly 6% of them seen just once. The CDR3 is made up of 15 amino acids. CDR1 is MNHNS and CDR2 is SASEGT in the germline V gene. The V end was cut by 5 bases, the J end by 0 bases, with 11 bases between. This clonotype was detected only a few times. Its cognate antigen is unknown. The clonotype comes from an adult who was a healthcare worker with PCR-confirmed SARS-CoV-2 infection or an uninfected control (not recorded which). V and J are TRBV6-1 and TRBJ1-3, with a weak D call TRBD1 (5 bases). The material sequenced was whole blood, taken at baseline. CDR3 DNA: TGTGCCAGCAGTAAACAGGAATCCTCTGGAAACACCATATATTTT. It translates to CASSKQESSGNTIYF.